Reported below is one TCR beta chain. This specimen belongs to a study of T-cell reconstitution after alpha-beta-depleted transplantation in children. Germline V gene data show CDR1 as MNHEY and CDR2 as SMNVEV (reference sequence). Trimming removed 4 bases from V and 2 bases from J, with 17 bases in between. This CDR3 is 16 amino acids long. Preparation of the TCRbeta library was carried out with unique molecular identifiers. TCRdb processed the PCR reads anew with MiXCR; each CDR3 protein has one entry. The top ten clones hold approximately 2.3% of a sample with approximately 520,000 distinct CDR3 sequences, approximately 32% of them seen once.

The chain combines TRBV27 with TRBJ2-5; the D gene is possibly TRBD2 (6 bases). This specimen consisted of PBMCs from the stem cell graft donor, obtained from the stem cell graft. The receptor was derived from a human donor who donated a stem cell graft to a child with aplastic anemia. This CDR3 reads CASSWRRATRQETQYF. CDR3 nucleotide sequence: TGTGCCAGCAGTTGGCGGAGGGCCACCCGTCAAGAGACCCAGTACTTC.